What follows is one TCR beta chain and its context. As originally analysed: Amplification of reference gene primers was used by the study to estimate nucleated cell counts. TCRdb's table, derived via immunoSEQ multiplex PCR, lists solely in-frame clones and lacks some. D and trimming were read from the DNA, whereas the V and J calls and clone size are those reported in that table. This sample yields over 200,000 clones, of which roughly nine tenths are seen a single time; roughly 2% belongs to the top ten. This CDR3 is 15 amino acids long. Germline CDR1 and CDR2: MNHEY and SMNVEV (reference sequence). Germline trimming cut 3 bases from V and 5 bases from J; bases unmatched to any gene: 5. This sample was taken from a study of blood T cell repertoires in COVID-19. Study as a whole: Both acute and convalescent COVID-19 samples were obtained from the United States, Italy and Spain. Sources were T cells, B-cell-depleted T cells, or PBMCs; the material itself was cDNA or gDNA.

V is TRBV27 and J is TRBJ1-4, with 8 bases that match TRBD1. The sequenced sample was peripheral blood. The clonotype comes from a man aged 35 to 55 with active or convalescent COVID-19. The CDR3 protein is CASSFLGQGNEKLFF. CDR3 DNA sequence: TGTGCCAGCAGTTTCCTCGGACAGGGAAATGAAAAACTGTTTTTT.